The rows below give T cell receptor beta chains drawn from one sample of a study of cytomegalovirus exposure and HLA in healthy donors. Measured with immunoSEQ multiplex PCR; TCRdb has only the in-frame clones, and not every one. Altogether roughly 180,000 clones are present, 75% to 85% being singletons, with the ten largest covering approximately 6.7%. Sequencing input: PBMCs. The receptors were sampled from a man aged 25-45 years in good health and CMV-seropositive. The CDR3 runs from the conserved cysteine through the conserved F or W. Each record gives: clone size, J gene, D gene, V gene, CDR3 DNA, CDR3 protein. The D gene is left open where the match is weak. Some rows mark clone size as missing; the rest say once, few, many or name a class of expanded clone.

abundance: -; j_gene: TRBJ1-2; d_gene: -; v_gene: TRBV5-1; CDR3nt: TGCGCCAGCAACCGGCAGGGATGCTTGGGCTACACCTTC; CDR3aa: CASNRQGCLGYTF
abundance: once; j_gene: TRBJ2-7; d_gene: TRBD1; v_gene: TRBV27; CDR3nt: TGTGCCAGCAGTCCCCGACAGGGCTACGAGCAGTACTTC; CDR3aa: CASSPRQGYEQYF
abundance: few; j_gene: TRBJ1-1; d_gene: -; v_gene: TRBV4-3; CDR3nt: TGCGCCAGCAGCCAAGAGGGTCGTAGCGGTGAAGCTTTCTTT; CDR3aa: CASSQEGRSGEAFF
abundance: -; j_gene: TRBJ2-6; d_gene: -; v_gene: TRBV18; CDR3nt: TGTGCCAGCTCACCACCCACACAGGGCCACTCTGGGGCCAACGTCCTGACTTTC; CDR3aa: CASSPPTQGHSGANVLTF
abundance: -; j_gene: TRBJ1-1; d_gene: TRBD1; v_gene: TRBV19; CDR3nt: TGTGCCAGTAGTGTCGGACAGGGGGCCGGGAACACTGAAGCTTTCTTT; CDR3aa: CASSVGQGAGNTEAFF
abundance: few; j_gene: TRBJ2-1; d_gene: TRBD2; v_gene: TRBV7-8; CDR3nt: TGTGCCAGCAGCTTAGACACTAGCGGCAACAATGAGCAGTTCTTC; CDR3aa: CASSLDTSGNNEQFF
abundance: -; j_gene: TRBJ2-6; d_gene: -; v_gene: TRBV5-1; CDR3nt: TGCGCCAGCAGCTTGGGGAGCTCTGGGGCCAACGTCCTGACTTTC; CDR3aa: CASSLGSSGANVLTF
abundance: -; j_gene: TRBJ2-3; d_gene: -; v_gene: TRBV5-1; CDR3nt: TGCGCCAGCAGACCTGGACAGACTAGCACAGATACGCAGTATTTT; CDR3aa: CASRPGQTSTDTQYF
abundance: few; j_gene: TRBJ1-3; d_gene: -; v_gene: TRBV4-3; CDR3nt: TGCGCCAGCAGCCAACAGGGTAGTTCTGGAAACACCATATATTTT; CDR3aa: CASSQQGSSGNTIYF
abundance: once; j_gene: TRBJ1-3; d_gene: TRBD1; v_gene: TRBV6-6; CDR3nt: TGTGCCAGCAGTTACTCGAGTCAGGGGGGTGGAAACACCATATATTTT; CDR3aa: CASSYSSQGGGNTIYF
abundance: -; j_gene: TRBJ2-3; d_gene: TRBD2; v_gene: TRBV5-6; CDR3nt: TGTGCCAGCAGCATACGACTAGCGTCTAGCACAGATACGCAGTATTTT; CDR3aa: CASSIRLASSTDTQYF
abundance: -; j_gene: TRBJ2-3; d_gene: TRBD1; v_gene: TRBV7-3; CDR3nt: TGTGCCAGCAGCATAGACAGGGCAGATACGCAGTATTTT; CDR3aa: CASSIDRADTQYF
abundance: -; j_gene: TRBJ2-5; d_gene: TRBD2; v_gene: TRBV19; CDR3nt: TGTGCCAGTAAGGAGCGGGGAGTCCAAGAGACCCAGTACTTC; CDR3aa: CASKERGVQETQYF
abundance: -; j_gene: TRBJ2-1; d_gene: TRBD2; v_gene: TRBV4-3; CDR3nt: TGCGCCAGCAGCCAAGTCGGCGGGGGGAGCAATGAGCAGTTCTTC; CDR3aa: CASSQVGGGSNEQFF
abundance: -; j_gene: TRBJ2-7; d_gene: TRBD1; v_gene: TRBV28; CDR3nt: TGTGCCAGCAGCTTAACGGGACAGTCCTACGAGCAGTACTTC; CDR3aa: CASSLTGQSYEQYF
abundance: -; j_gene: TRBJ2-3; d_gene: TRBD1; v_gene: TRBV27; CDR3nt: TGTGCCAGCAGCCACAGGGGTCGGGGAGATACGCAGTATTTT; CDR3aa: CASSHRGRGDTQYF
abundance: -; j_gene: TRBJ2-2; d_gene: TRBD1; v_gene: TRBV27; CDR3nt: TGTGCCAGCAGCAAACCGGGACAGGGTGTTTCCGGGGAGCTGTTTTTT; CDR3aa: CASSKPGQGVSGELFF
abundance: -; j_gene: TRBJ2-1; d_gene: -; v_gene: TRBV30; CDR3nt: TGTGCCTGGAGTATCAGTGAGCAGTTCTTC; CDR3aa: CAWSISEQFF
abundance: -; j_gene: TRBJ1-4; d_gene: TRBD1; v_gene: TRBV18; CDR3nt: TGTGCCAGCTCACCGGACAGGGGGAATGAAAAACTGTTTTTT; CDR3aa: CASSPDRGNEKLFF
abundance: once; j_gene: TRBJ2-1; d_gene: TRBD2; v_gene: TRBV7-2; CDR3nt: TGTGCCAGCAGCTCCTCTAGCGGGACCTACAATGAGCAGTTCTTC; CDR3aa: CASSSSSGTYNEQFF
abundance: -; j_gene: TRBJ2-3; d_gene: TRBD2; v_gene: TRBV6-1; CDR3nt: TGTGCCAGCAGGGAACTCACTAGCGGCATAAGCACAGATACGCAGTATTTT; CDR3aa: CASRELTSGISTDTQYF
abundance: -; j_gene: TRBJ2-2; d_gene: -; v_gene: TRBV27; CDR3nt: TGTGCCAGCAGTTTATTCGTCTCGGGGGAGCTGTTTTTT; CDR3aa: CASSLFVSGELFF
abundance: -; j_gene: TRBJ2-3; d_gene: -; v_gene: TRBV7-9; CDR3nt: TGTGCCAGCAGCTTAGGGAGGGGTGATACGCAGTATTTT; CDR3aa: CASSLGRGDTQYF
abundance: -; j_gene: TRBJ2-1; d_gene: TRBD2; v_gene: TRBV5-1; CDR3nt: TGCGCCAGCAGCTCGACTAGCGGGGCCCGCGATGAGCAGTTCTTC; CDR3aa: CASSSTSGARDEQFF
abundance: medium-sized; j_gene: TRBJ2-2; d_gene: TRBD1; v_gene: TRBV6-6; CDR3nt: TGTGCCAGCAGTGACGGACAGGGCCACACCGGGGAGCTGTTTTTT; CDR3aa: CASSDGQGHTGELFF
abundance: -; j_gene: TRBJ2-1; d_gene: -; v_gene: TRBV10-1; CDR3nt: TGCGCCAGCAGTGACGGTAGAAATAATGAGCAGTTCTTC; CDR3aa: CASSDGRNNEQFF
abundance: few; j_gene: TRBJ2-7; d_gene: -; v_gene: TRBV11-3; CDR3nt: TGTGCCAGCAGCCACCGACAGTCCTACGAGCAGTACTTC; CDR3aa: CASSHRQSYEQYF
abundance: once; j_gene: TRBJ2-7; d_gene: -; v_gene: TRBV7-3; CDR3nt: TGTGCCAGCGGCACCGGGTTATACGAGCAGTACTTC; CDR3aa: CASGTGLYEQYF
abundance: -; j_gene: TRBJ1-1; d_gene: -; v_gene: TRBV12-5; CDR3nt: TGTGCTAGTGGTTTGGTATCGGGTGTTGAAGCTTTCTTT; CDR3aa: CASGLVSGVEAFF
abundance: -; j_gene: TRBJ1-1; d_gene: -; v_gene: TRBV28; CDR3nt: TGTGCCAGCAGTTTATATCGGGGTCTCTCTGAAGCTTTCTTT; CDR3aa: CASSLYRGLSEAFF